The 23 T cell receptor beta chains below were found in one sample sequenced in a study of breast tumors, draining lymph nodes, adjacent tissues. TCRdb re-derived calls from the multiplex PCR reads in MiXCR, one entry per CDR3 protein. The sample gives around 66,000 distinct CDR3 sequences, around two fifths of which show up once; 8.4% is in the top ten. The specimen sequenced was breast tumor tissue. These receptors originate from a female donor with breast cancer. Some clones in this sample may be carry-over from other donors' samples.

This clonotype was detected many times. The chain recombines TRBV19 with TRBJ2-1; TRBD2 agrees at 8 bases. Germline-derived CDR1 and CDR2 are LNHDA and SQIVND (reference sequence). With 6 bases clipped from V and 15 bases from J, the junction kept 7 bases outside the gene matches. This CDR3 is built from 11 residues. The CDR3 region is CASRGSGGLFF. The DNA of the CDR3 is TGTGCCAGTAGAGGGTCGGGAGGGCTGTTCTTC.

The V and J genes are TRBV24-1 and TRBJ1-4, with unresolved D. CDR1 and CDR2 (germline): KGHDR, SFDVKD. This CDR3 has 10 amino acids. The V gene lost 12 bases and the J gene lost 8 bases, with 9 bases spanning the gap. Here the CDR3 reads CAPSPEKLFF. The CDR3 region has the DNA TGTGCCCCGTCCCCCGAAAAACTGTTTTTT.

This clonotype has ten or more counts. CDR3 nucleotides: TGCGCCAGCAGCCTAACCACAGGGGGCAGCAATCAGCCCCAGCATTTT. This encodes CASSLTTGGSNQPQHF. The V and J genes are TRBV4-1 and TRBJ1-5; 9 nucleotides match TRBD1. CDR1 is MGHRA and CDR2 is YSYEKL in the germline V gene. The CDR3 extends over 16 amino acids. Trimming took 4 bases from V and 1 from J; bases not matched to a gene: 5.

This clonotype has a count of ten or more. The chain links TRBV7-9 to TRBJ2-3, with 16 positions matching TRBD2. CDR1 SEHNR and CDR2 FQNEAQ come from the germline V gene (reference sequence). Losses at the gene ends were 8 bases for V and 4 bases for J; bases not matched to a gene: 6. CDR3 length: 16 amino acids. CDR3 DNA sequence: TGTGCCAGCTCGGGACTAGCGGGGGGGGGATCAGATACGCAGTATTTT. This codes for CASSGLAGGGSDTQYF.

In this sample, this clonotype turned up many times. The chain links TRBV19 to TRBJ2-5; 7 bases map to TRBD1. There are 16 residues in the CDR3. The J segment lost 4 bases and the V segment lost 4 bases, leaving 12 bases of the junction unmatched. Germline CDR1 LNHDA, CDR2 SQIVND (reference sequence). CDR3 protein: CASSTSDRVFGETQYF. CDR3 bases: TGTGCCAGTAGTACTTCCGACAGGGTTTTCGGAGAGACCCAGTACTTC.

CDR3 region: CASYRWGLANEQFF. The CDR3 DNA reads TGTGCCAGCTACCGATGGGGATTGGCTAATGAGCAGTTCTTC. V is TRBV5-6 and J is TRBJ2-1, with D uncertain. This CDR3 comprises 14 residues. The V gene lost 7 bases and the J gene lost 7 bases, with 18 bases spanning the gap. Per germline, CDR1 SGHDT and CDR2 YYEEEE.

This clonotype was counted at least ten times. The genes are TRBV19 and TRBJ1-5; 7 bases are a match to TRBD1. V shed 3 bases, J shed 4 bases, and the junction held 12 bases outside the gene matches. There are 17 residues in the CDR3. Looked up from germline, CDR1 is LNHDA and CDR2 is SQIVND (reference sequence). The CDR3 loop is CASSILIEGAVNQPQHF. CDR3 sequence (DNA): TGTGCCAGTAGTATTTTGATAGAGGGGGCCGTGAATCAGCCCCAGCATTTT.

This clonotype was detected many times. CDR3 nucleotide sequence: TGTGCCAGCAGTTTGGGACTAGCGGTCGATCAAGAGACCCAGTACTTC. Its translation: CASSLGLAVDQETQYF. The chain carries TRBV12-3 or TRBV12-4 and TRBJ2-5, with 11 bases fitting TRBD2. J gave up 2 bases and V 3 bases, and 5 bases lay outside the gene matches. CDR3 length equals 16 residues.

With regard to this clonotype: One base away lies a much larger clone, so this may be a sequencing read error. The chain links TRBV20-1 to TRBJ2-1; D is perhaps TRBD2 (7 bases). V was clipped by 1 base and J by 2 bases, with 15 bases between them. The CDR3 is 16 amino acids. The germline V gene has CDR1 DFQATT and CDR2 SNEGSKA (reference sequence). CDR3 nucleotides: TGCAGTGCTAGAGGGGGGGCGGGGGAGACCTACAATGAGCAGTTCTTC. Translating gives CSARGGAGETYNEQFF.

A note on this clonotype: A much larger clone lies one base from this, so it may be a read error. The genes are TRBV30 and TRBJ2-1, with 7 positions matching TRBD1. CDR1 is GTSNPN and CDR2 is SVGIG in the germline V gene (reference sequence). The CDR3 totals 14 residues. Germline trimming cut 5 bases from V and 7 bases from J; bases unmatched to any gene: 11. The CDR3 here is CAWALDRRYNEQFF. Written as DNA, the CDR3 is TGTGCCTGGGCCCTGGACAGGAGATATAATGAGCAGTTCTTC.

There are a few counts of this clonotype. The chain uses TRBV11-2 and TRBJ1-2, with a tentative D call TRBD1 (5 bases). V lost 2 bases and J lost 4, with 23 bases in between. Germline assignment: CDR1 SGHAT and CDR2 FQNNGV. This CDR3 comprises 18 residues. CDR3 DNA sequence: TGTGCCAGCAGCTTAATACAGGCCCCGGGGCCCTCTATCTATGGCTACACCTTC. It translates to CASSLIQAPGPSIYGYTF.

This clonotype was seen ten or more times. The chain employs TRBV12-3 or TRBV12-4 and TRBJ2-7; D is unresolved. V shed 6 bases and J shed 3 bases, with 9 bases lying between them. The CDR3 is 12 residues long. The CDR3 region is CASSWTVYEQYF. DNA of the CDR3: TGTGCCAGCAGCTGGACCGTCTACGAGCAGTACTTC.

This chain links TRBV9 with TRBJ2-3; D not certain. V shed 4 bases and J shed 1 base, with 16 bases lying between them. The CDR3 is made up of 16 amino acids. The germline CDR1 and CDR2 sequences are SGDLS and YYNGEE. CDR3 sequence: CASSPYISTGTDTQYF. The DNA for the CDR3 is TGTGCCAGCAGCCCCTATATAAGCACAGGCACAGATACGCAGTATTTT.

This chain joins TRBV20-1 and TRBJ2-6; D remains ambiguous. The germline V gene encodes CDR1 DFQATT and CDR2 SNEGSKA (reference sequence). Trimming removed 0 bases at V and 5 bases at J, with 11 bases between. The CDR3 is 15 amino acids. The CDR3 is CSARDVRGRANVLTF. The CDR3 nucleotides are TGCAGTGCTAGAGACGTCAGAGGCAGGGCCAACGTCCTGACTTTC.

The CDR3 here is CATSELGGRGVTDTQYF. CDR3 nucleotides: TGTGCCACCAGTGAGCTGGGCGGGCGAGGGGTCACAGATACGCAGTATTTT. The genes are TRBV24-1 and TRBJ2-3, with D perhaps matching TRBD1 or TRBD2 (5 bases each). The CDR3 contains 17 residues. V lost 4 bases and J 2 bases, leaving 18 bases between the germline ends. Germline V gives CDR1 KGHDR, CDR2 SFDVKD.

The rearrangement uses TRBV20-1 and TRBJ1-4, with TRBD1 as a possible D gene (6 bases). The CDR3 has 14 amino acids. Trimming removed 6 bases at V and 2 bases at J, with 13 bases between. Germline V gene lookup returns CDR1 DFQATT and CDR2 SNEGSKA (reference sequence). CDR3 sequence reads: CSAGPGGTNEKLFF. The CDR3, as DNA: TGCAGTGCGGGCCCCGGGGGCACTAATGAAAAACTGTTTTTT.

The gene calls are TRBV30 and TRBJ1-3; unclear D gene. Trimming took 7 bases from V and 8 from J, leaving 9 bases between them. Germline CDR1 GTSNPN, CDR2 SVGIG (reference sequence). The length of the CDR3 is 10 residues. The CDR3 loop is CAFYRDTIYF. CDR3 in DNA: TGTGCCTTTTATCGAGACACCATATATTTT.

Worth noting for this clonotype: This may be a read error: a much more frequent sequence differs by one nucleotide. The CDR3 carries no conserved terminal phenylalanine or tryptophan, so it likely arises from a read error. The chain recombines TRBV6-1 with TRBJ1-5; the D gene is possibly TRBD1 (6 bases). Germline V gene data show CDR1 as MNHNS and CDR2 as SASEGT. CDR3 length: 14 residues. With 8 bases removed from V and 5 bases from J, the gap between germline ends came to 16 bases. The DNA for the CDR3 is TGTGCCAGCTTCAATATCAGGGGCCATCAGCCCCAGCATCTT. It translates to CASFNIRGHQPQHL.

This clonotype was recorded many times. The chain combines TRBV9 with TRBJ2-3; 8 bases map to TRBD2. V shed 0 bases and J 3 bases; nucleotides not matched to a gene: 6. This CDR3 is built from 16 residues. Germline V CDR1 and CDR2: SGDLS, YYNGEE. CDR3 nucleotide sequence: TGTGCCAGCAGCGTAGGTAGTAGCGGGAATACAGATACGCAGTATTTT. Translating gives CASSVGSSGNTDTQYF.

Ten or more counts support this clonotype. A much larger clone sits a single nucleotide away, making a read error possible. This sequence joins TRBV29-1 and TRBJ2-7, with a weak D call TRBD1 (6 bases). From germline, CDR1 is SQVTM and CDR2 ANQGSEA. The CDR3 contains 15 residues. V was clipped by 0 bases and J by 3 bases, with 15 bases between them. This CDR3 reads CSVEEGSLGGYEQYF. CDR3 in DNA: TGCAGCGTTGAAGAAGGCTCCCTAGGGGGCTACGAGCAGTACTTC.

The chain recombines TRBV11-3 with TRBJ1-1; TRBD1 is a possible D gene (5 bases). Germline CDR1 reads SGHNT; CDR2 reads YENEEA. This CDR3 has 13 amino acids. V lost 4 bases, J lost 2 bases, and 8 bases lay in between. The CDR3 region is CASSSQENTEAFF. The CDR3 nucleotides read TGTGCCAGCAGCTCACAGGAAAACACTGAAGCTTTCTTT.

This clonotype was found many times. The V and J genes are TRBV9 and TRBJ2-1, with TRBD2 matching over 11 bases. V lost 5 bases, J lost 4 bases, and 5 bases stayed unmatched. The CDR3 has 15 amino acids. From germline, CDR1 is SGDLS and CDR2 YYNGEE. The CDR3 DNA reads as TGTGCCAGCAGTAGCGGGGGGGCTTCTTACAATGAGCAGTTCTTC. It specifies CASSSGGASYNEQFF.

This clonotype occurred many times. The rearrangement uses TRBV10-2 and TRBJ2-7; 7 bases agree with TRBD2. The V segment lost 8 bases and the J segment 5 bases; nucleotides outside the gene matches: 6. This CDR3 contains 12 residues. Germline V gives CDR1 WSHSY, CDR2 SAAADI. The CDR3 spells CASRWAGDEQYF. CDR3 DNA sequence: TGCGCCAGCCGCTGGGCGGGAGACGAGCAGTACTTC.